The clone carrying this TCR beta chain was recorded only once. Its antigen is currently unknown. The sample comes from a study of blood T cells in healthy people across ages. General study points: The study found more naive CD4+ cells and higher diversity in long-lived than aged donors.

A J-beta primer mix and a sample-barcoded 5' primer were used in a second PCR of about 7 to 12 cycles. TCRdb processed the 5' RACE reads anew with MiXCR; each CDR3 protein has one entry. Of about 1.4 million distinct CDR3 sequences detected, roughly 59% appear once; the ten largest clones hold approximately 7%. The CDR3 has 17 residues. Germline assignment: CDR1 SEHNR and CDR2 FQNEAQ (reference sequence). The J segment lost 8 bases and the V segment lost 5 bases, leaving 11 bases of the junction unmatched. Total RNA, at least 5.5 micrograms per sample, came from PBMCs. V usage is TRBV7-9 and J usage is TRBJ2-1; 14 bases are shared with TRBD2. The sample was blood. The sequence came from a man aged 18 to 35 in good health. The DNA for the CDR3 is TGTGCCAGCAGCCCAACCGGGACTAGCGGGAGTAGGGATGAGCAGTTCTTC. Translating gives CASSPTGTSGSRDEQFF.